This T cell receptor beta chain stems from a study of T cell responses to AZD1222 COVID-19 vaccine. As regards this clone: Its antigen is not identified.

Study-level results: There were mostly white British donors and more females than males, and clonal diversity was possibly underestimated.

The CDR3 has 14 amino acids. The germline gives CDR1 SGHTS, CDR2 YDEGEE. The V and J ends lost 4 bases and 1 base respectively, with 11 bases between them. Assay used: immunoSEQ multiplex PCR; TCRdb lists only in-frame clones, some missing. The table records about 140,000 clones, roughly nine tenths of them present only once. The rearrangement joins TRBV5-8 to TRBJ1-1, with D possibly matching TRBD1 (6 bases). Source: peripheral blood, taken 28 days after the second AZD1222 dose. This sequence originates from an adult who received the AZD1222 COVID-19 vaccine. The CDR3 reads CASSIQGRNTEAFF. The CDR3 DNA reads TGTGCCAGCAGCATACAGGGAAGGAACACTGAAGCTTTCTTT.